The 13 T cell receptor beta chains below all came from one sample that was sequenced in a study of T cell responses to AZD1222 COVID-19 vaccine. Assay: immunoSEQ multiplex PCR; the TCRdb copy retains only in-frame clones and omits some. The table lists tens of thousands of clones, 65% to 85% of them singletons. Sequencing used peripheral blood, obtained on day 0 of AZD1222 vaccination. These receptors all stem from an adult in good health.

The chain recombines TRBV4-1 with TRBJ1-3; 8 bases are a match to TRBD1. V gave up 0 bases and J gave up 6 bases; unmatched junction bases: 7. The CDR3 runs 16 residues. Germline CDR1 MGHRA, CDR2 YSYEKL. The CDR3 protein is CASSQDPRTGSNTIYF. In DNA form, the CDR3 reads TGCGCCAGCAGCCAAGATCCAAGGACAGGGTCAAACACCATATATTTT.

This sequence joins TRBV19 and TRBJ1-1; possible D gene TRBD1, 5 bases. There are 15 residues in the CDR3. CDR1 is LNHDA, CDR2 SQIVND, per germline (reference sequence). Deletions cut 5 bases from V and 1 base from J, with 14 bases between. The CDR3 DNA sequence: TGTGCCAGTAGTGGGCTAAGGGGACGGAACACTGAAGCTTTCTTT. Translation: CASSGLRGRNTEAFF.

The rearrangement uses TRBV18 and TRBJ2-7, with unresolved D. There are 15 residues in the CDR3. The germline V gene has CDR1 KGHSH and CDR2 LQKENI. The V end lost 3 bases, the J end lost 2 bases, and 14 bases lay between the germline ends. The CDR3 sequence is CASSPQLTRTYEQYF. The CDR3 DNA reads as TGTGCCAGCTCACCCCAACTCACCCGTACCTACGAGCAGTACTTC.

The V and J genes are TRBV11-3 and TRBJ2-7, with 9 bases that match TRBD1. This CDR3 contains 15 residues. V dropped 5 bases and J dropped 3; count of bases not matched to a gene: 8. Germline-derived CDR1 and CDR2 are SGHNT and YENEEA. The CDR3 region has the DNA TGTGCCAGCAGCCCCTCCTGGACAGGGGACTACGAGCAGTACTTC. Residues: CASSPSWTGDYEQYF.

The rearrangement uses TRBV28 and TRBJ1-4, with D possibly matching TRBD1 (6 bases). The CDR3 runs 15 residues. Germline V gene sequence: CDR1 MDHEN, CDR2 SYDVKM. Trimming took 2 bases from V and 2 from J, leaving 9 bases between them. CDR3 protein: CASSLPTGTNEKLFF. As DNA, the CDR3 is TGTGCCAGCAGTTTACCTACAGGGACTAATGAAAAACTGTTTTTT.

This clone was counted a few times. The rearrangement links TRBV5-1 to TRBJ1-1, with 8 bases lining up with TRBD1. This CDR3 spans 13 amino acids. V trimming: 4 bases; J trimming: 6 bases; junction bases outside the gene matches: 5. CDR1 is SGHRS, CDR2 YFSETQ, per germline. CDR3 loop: CASSPDRGAEAFF. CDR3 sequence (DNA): TGCGCCAGCAGCCCCGACAGGGGTGCTGAAGCTTTCTTT.

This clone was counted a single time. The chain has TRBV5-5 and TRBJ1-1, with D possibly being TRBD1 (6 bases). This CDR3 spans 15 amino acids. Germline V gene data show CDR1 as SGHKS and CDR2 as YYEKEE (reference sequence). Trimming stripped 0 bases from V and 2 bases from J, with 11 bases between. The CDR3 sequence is CASSLVGRGNTEAFF. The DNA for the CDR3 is TGTGCCAGCAGCTTGGTAGGCAGGGGAAACACTGAAGCTTTCTTT. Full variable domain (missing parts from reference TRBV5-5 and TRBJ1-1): DAGVTQSPTHLIKTRGQQVTLRCSPISGHKSVSWYQQVLGQGPQFIFQYYEKEERGRGNFPDRFSARQFPNYSSELNVNALLLGDSALYLCASSLVGRGNTEAFFGQGTRLTVV.

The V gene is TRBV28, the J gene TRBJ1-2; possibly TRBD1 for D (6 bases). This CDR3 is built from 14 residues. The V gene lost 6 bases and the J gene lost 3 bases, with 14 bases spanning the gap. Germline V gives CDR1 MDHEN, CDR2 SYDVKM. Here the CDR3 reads CASRPGVADYGYTF. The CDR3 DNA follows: TGTGCCAGCAGGCCAGGGGTAGCCGACTATGGCTACACCTTC.

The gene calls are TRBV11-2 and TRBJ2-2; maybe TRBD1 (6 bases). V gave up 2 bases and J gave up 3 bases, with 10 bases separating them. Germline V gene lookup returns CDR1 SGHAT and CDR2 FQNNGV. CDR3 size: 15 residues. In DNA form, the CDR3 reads TGTGCCAGCAGCTTAAAGGGGGTTTACACCGGGGAGCTGTTTTTT. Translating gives CASSLKGVYTGELFF.

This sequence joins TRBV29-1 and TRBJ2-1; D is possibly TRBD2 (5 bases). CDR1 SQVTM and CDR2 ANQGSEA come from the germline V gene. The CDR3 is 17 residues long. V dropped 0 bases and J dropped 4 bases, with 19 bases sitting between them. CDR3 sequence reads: CSVEDFLGLPSYNEQFF. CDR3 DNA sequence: TGCAGCGTTGAAGATTTCCTAGGACTGCCCTCGTACAATGAGCAGTTCTTC.

For the CDR3, the DNA is TGTGCCAGCAGAACCGGGACAGGGGGCCAGCCCCAGCATTTT. Its protein product is CASRTGTGGQPQHF. V and J are TRBV6-5 and TRBJ1-5; 12 nucleotides line up with TRBD1. The V segment lost 6 bases and the J segment 7 bases; nucleotides outside the gene matches: 4. Germline V CDR1 and CDR2: MNHEY, SVGAGI. The CDR3 length is 14 residues.

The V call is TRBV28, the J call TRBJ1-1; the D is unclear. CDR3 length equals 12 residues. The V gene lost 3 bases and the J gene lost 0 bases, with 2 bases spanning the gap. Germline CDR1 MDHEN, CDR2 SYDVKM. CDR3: CASSFMNTEAFF. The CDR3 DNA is TGTGCCAGCAGTTTCATGAACACTGAAGCTTTCTTT.

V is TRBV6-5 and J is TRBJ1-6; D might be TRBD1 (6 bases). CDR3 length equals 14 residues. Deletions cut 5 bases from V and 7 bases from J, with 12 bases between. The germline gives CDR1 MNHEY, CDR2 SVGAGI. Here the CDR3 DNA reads TGTGCCAGCAGTCCGACAGGCGACAATTCACCCCTCCACTTT. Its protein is CASSPTGDNSPLHF.